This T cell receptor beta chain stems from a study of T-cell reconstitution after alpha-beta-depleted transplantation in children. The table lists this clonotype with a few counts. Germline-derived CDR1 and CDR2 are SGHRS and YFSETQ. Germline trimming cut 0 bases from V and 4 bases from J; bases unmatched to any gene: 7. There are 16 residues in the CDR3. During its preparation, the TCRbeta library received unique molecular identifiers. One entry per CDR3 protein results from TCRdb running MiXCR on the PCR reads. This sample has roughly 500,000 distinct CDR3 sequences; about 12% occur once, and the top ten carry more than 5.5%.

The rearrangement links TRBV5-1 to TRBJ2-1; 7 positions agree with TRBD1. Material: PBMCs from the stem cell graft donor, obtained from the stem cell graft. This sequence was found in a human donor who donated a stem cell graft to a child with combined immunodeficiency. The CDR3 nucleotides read TGCGCCAGCAGCTTGGTCCTGGACAGGACATACAATGAGCAGTTCTTC. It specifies CASSLVLDRTYNEQFF.